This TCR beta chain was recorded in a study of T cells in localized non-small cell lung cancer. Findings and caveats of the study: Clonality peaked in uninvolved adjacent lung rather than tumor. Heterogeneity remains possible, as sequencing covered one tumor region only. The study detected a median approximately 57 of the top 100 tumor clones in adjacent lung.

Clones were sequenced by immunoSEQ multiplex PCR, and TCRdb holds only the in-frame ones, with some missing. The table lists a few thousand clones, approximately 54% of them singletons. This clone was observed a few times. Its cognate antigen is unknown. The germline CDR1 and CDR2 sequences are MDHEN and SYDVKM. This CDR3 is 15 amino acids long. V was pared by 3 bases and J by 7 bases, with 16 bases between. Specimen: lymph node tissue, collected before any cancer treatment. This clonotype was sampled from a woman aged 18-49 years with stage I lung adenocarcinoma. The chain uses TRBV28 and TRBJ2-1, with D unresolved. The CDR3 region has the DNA TGTGCCAGCAGTTTGCCAGAACGAAAAAATAATGAGCAGTTCTTC. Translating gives CASSLPERKNNEQFF.